One sample yielded the 17 T cell receptor beta chains listed below, sequenced in a study of blood T cells in healthy people across ages. A second PCR of about 7 to 11 cycles used a sample-barcoded 5' primer and a J-beta primer mix. A single record per CDR3 protein comes from TCRdb applying MiXCR to the 5' RACE reads. This table holds 1.5 million to 2 million distinct CDR3 sequences, roughly a third found once. Material: blood. These receptors were obtained from a woman between 25 and 40 years old in good health.

The V call is TRBV6-6, the J call TRBJ1-4; D is possibly TRBD1 (5 bases). Trimming shortened V by 3 bases and J by 0 bases, and 8 bases separated the two germline ends. The CDR3 is 15 residues long. From germline, CDR1 is MNHNY and CDR2 SVGAGI (reference sequence). The CDR3 coding sequence is TGTGCCAGCAGTTATGGAGGGGCAACTAATGAAAAACTGTTTTTT. As protein: CASSYGGATNEKLFF.

CDR3 in DNA: TGCGCCAGCAGCTTGGTTGGGGGGTCGAACACTGAAGCTTTCTTT. Translated, it gives CASSLVGGSNTEAFF. This chain joins TRBV5-1 and TRBJ1-1, with D possibly TRBD1 on 5 matching bases. Looked up from germline, CDR1 is SGHRS and CDR2 is YFSETQ. The V end was cut by 0 bases, the J end by 1 base, with 10 bases between. This CDR3 comprises 15 residues.

This clonotype was seen a handful of times. The V gene is TRBV20-1, the J gene TRBJ2-1; 7 bases fit TRBD2. Trimming took 6 bases from V and 10 from J; bases not matched to a gene: 21. The CDR3 is made up of 16 amino acids. Per the germline V gene, CDR1 is DFQATT and CDR2 is SNEGSKA (reference sequence). Written as DNA, the CDR3 is TGCAGTGCCGATAAGAATAGGCGGGAGACCGTCAGAGAGCAGTTCTTC. Its translation: CSADKNRRETVREQFF.

This chain joins TRBV10-3 and TRBJ1-1; TRBD1 matches at 7 bases. Germline V gene lookup returns CDR1 ENHRY and CDR2 SYGVKD. Trimming at V came to 2 bases and at J to 3 bases, leaving 6 bases not matched to a gene. This CDR3 has 15 residues. The DNA of the CDR3 is TGTGCCATCAGTGAGCACAGGGGAATGGACACTGAAGCTTTCTTT. Protein product: CAISEHRGMDTEAFF.

The chain combines TRBV5-6 with TRBJ2-7, with 10 bases identical to TRBD2. The J call is uncertain, as TRBJ2-5 better fits the DNA end. The CDR3 length is 16 residues. CDR1 is SGHDT, CDR2 YYEEEE, per germline. CDR3 protein: CASSLRKRGGLETQYF. CDR3 DNA: TGTGCCAGCAGCTTGAGGAAGCGGGGGGGTCTAGAGACCCAGTACTTC.

This clonotype occurred a few times. The chain couples TRBV6-2 or TRBV6-3 to TRBJ1-2, with D perhaps TRBD1 (6 bases). Per germline, CDR1 MNHEY and CDR2 SVGEGT. V lost 6 bases and J 4 bases, leaving 15 bases between the germline ends. The CDR3 is made up of 14 amino acids. The CDR3 coding sequence is TGTGCCAGCAGCCTCTCGGACAGACTCTATGGCTACACCTTC. Its translation is CASSLSDRLYGYTF.

The J gene is TRBJ2-7, the V gene TRBV20-1; 14 bases line up with TRBD2. CDR1 is DFQATT, CDR2 SNEGSKA, per germline (reference sequence). This CDR3 contains 17 residues. J lost 0 bases, V lost 4 bases, and 8 bases had no gene match. CDR3 sequence: CSATGLAGGPSSYEQYF. Here the CDR3 DNA reads TGCAGTGCTACCGGACTAGCGGGGGGCCCTAGCTCCTACGAGCAGTACTTC.

Only a few counts were recorded for this clonotype. Sequence at one end of the junction differs from germline and may be a read error. The chain combines TRBV28 with TRBJ2-3; D tentatively reads TRBD1 or TRBD2 (5 bases each). The CDR3 totals 14 residues. The germline V gene encodes CDR1 MDHEN and CDR2 SYDVKM. The CDR3 protein is CTSSSGGSTDTQYF. In DNA, the CDR3 is TGTACCAGCAGCTCTGGGGGTAGCACAGATACGCAGTATTTT.

The chain uses TRBV20-1 and TRBJ2-5, with 8 bases matching TRBD1. This CDR3 has 13 residues. Germline CDR1 DFQATT, CDR2 SNEGSKA (reference sequence). With V trimmed by 4 bases and J by 10 bases, 11 bases remained unmatched. This chain's CDR3 is CSAKAGRQGIQYF. Written as DNA, the CDR3 is TGCAGTGCTAAAGCAGGGAGACAGGGGATCCAGTACTTC.

The gene calls are TRBV20-1 and TRBJ1-4; D gene uncertain. Per the germline V gene, CDR1 is DFQATT and CDR2 is SNEGSKA (reference sequence). V lost 1 base and J lost 4, with 7 bases in between. The CDR3 extends over 13 amino acids. CDR3 bases: TGCAGTGCTAGAGCACCGGGTAATGAAAAACTGTTTTTT. Translating it yields CSARAPGNEKLFF.

The chain has TRBV4-1 and TRBJ2-1; 7 bases fit TRBD2. J lost 3 bases, V lost 0 bases, and 8 bases had no gene match. Germline V gives CDR1 MGHRA, CDR2 YSYEKL. The CDR3 length is 17 residues. The CDR3 region has the DNA TGCGCCAGCAGCCAAGATGAGGCTAGCGGTTACTACAATGAGCAGTTCTTC. It translates to CASSQDEASGYYNEQFF.

This chain joins TRBV6-6 and TRBJ1-2, with TRBD1 matching over 7 bases. The CDR3 is made up of 15 amino acids. Germline values: CDR1 MNHNY, CDR2 SVGAGI (reference sequence). V dropped 0 bases and J dropped 3; count of bases not matched to a gene: 4. The CDR3 loop reads CASSYSNRGYYGYTF. CDR3 DNA sequence: TGTGCCAGCAGTTACTCTAACAGGGGCTACTATGGCTACACCTTC.

The genes are TRBV4-1 and TRBJ2-1, with TRBD2 identical over 14 bases. The J call may be faulty, since TRBJ2-7 better matches the DNA end. The germline gives CDR1 MGHRA, CDR2 YSYEKL. CDR3 length: 16 residues. The CDR3 reads CASSTPGLAGDNEQYF. CDR3 nucleotide sequence: TGCGCCAGCAGCACCCCGGGACTAGCGGGGGACAATGAGCAGTACTTC.

This clonotype was seen a few times. Here the CDR3 DNA reads TGTGCCAGCAGCGGACCGGGACTAGCGGGGAGCGCCCACCAAGAGACCCAGTACTTC. Protein: CASSGPGLAGSAHQETQYF. The gene calls are TRBV11-2 and TRBJ2-5, with 13 nucleotides matching TRBD2. V gave up 5 bases and J gave up 0 bases; unmatched junction bases: 12. CDR3 size: 19 residues. Germline V CDR1 and CDR2: SGHAT, FQNNGV.

The chain combines TRBV27 with TRBJ2-7, with TRBD1 as a possible D gene (5 bases). Trimming took off 5 bases at V and 3 bases at J, with 20 bases between the two ends. The CDR3 spans 16 residues. Germline-derived CDR1 and CDR2 are MNHEY and SMNVEV (reference sequence). CDR3 in amino acids: CASSPGWTQSLYEQYF. CDR3 in DNA: TGTGCCAGCAGTCCCGGCTGGACACAATCTCTCTACGAGCAGTACTTC.

This chain connects TRBV9 to TRBJ2-5; 15 bases match TRBD2. The V and J ends lost 4 bases and 2 bases, in that order; junction bases with no gene match: 6. Germline V gene lookup returns CDR1 SGDLS and CDR2 YYNGEE. This CDR3 has 17 residues. In nucleotides, the CDR3 is TGTGCCAGCAGCAAAGGGACTAGCGGGGGGATTCAAGAGACCCAGTACTTC. This codes for CASSKGTSGGIQETQYF.

The table lists this clonotype with a few counts. V usage is TRBV25-1 and J usage is TRBJ2-1, with no clear D. Germline CDR1 is MGHDK and CDR2 is SYGVNS. This CDR3 spans 14 amino acids. The ends were cut back, 4 bases at V and 6 bases at J, with 13 bases in the middle. The CDR3 region has the DNA TGTGCCAGCAGTGGGGTGGGCCGGGTCAATGAGCAGTTCTTC. Encoded protein: CASSGVGRVNEQFF.